This entry lists 31 T cell receptor beta chains sequenced from one sample in a study of shared clonotypes between healthy human individuals. Some clones are missing from TCRdb's copy, which holds only in-frame ones; the method was immunoSEQ multiplex PCR. Here the sample spans 600,000 or so clones, roughly 96% being singletons. The naive CD8 population came from CD45RO-negative cells selected for CCR7, without terminally differentiated effector memory CD45RA+ cells. The sample was naive CD8+ T cells sorted from blood. The source of these receptors is a woman in her 30s in good health.

This chain connects TRBV6-5 to TRBJ2-7; 10 positions agree with TRBD2. Germline CDR1 and CDR2: MNHEY and SVGAGI. V lost 7 bases and J lost 6; bases outside the gene matches: 12. CDR3 length: 15 residues. The CDR3 DNA reads TGTGCCAGCACCCAAGGAGGACTAGCGGCCTTCGAGCAGTACTTC. The encoded protein is CASTQGGLAAFEQYF.

The rearrangement uses TRBV13 and TRBJ2-1, with TRBD2 matching 7 bases. From germline, CDR1 is PRHDT and CDR2 FYEKMQ (reference sequence). The CDR3 has 15 residues. Trimming removed 5 bases from V and 8 bases from J; junction bases left unmatched: 12. CDR3 region: CASSRRGSSGDEQFF. The CDR3 DNA is TGTGCCAGCAGCCGACGCGGGAGTTCGGGCGATGAGCAGTTCTTC. The full variable domain, rest sourced from reference TRBV13 and TRBJ2-1, is AAGVIQSPRHLIKEKRETATLKCYPIPRHDTVYWYQQGPGQDPQFLISFYEKMQSDKGSIPDRFSAQQFSDYHSELNMSSLELGDSALYFCASSRRGSSGDEQFFGPGTRLTVL.

V is TRBV7-9 and J is TRBJ2-7, with 9 bases fitting TRBD1. The germline V gene encodes CDR1 SEHNR and CDR2 FQNEAQ (reference sequence). The CDR3 contains 14 residues. With 3 bases clipped from V and 5 bases from J, the junction kept 5 bases outside the gene matches. The CDR3 protein is CASSLGQGFDEQYF. CDR3 nucleotide sequence: TGTGCCAGCAGCTTGGGACAGGGTTTCGACGAGCAGTACTTC.

V gene TRBV30 combines with J gene TRBJ1-1, with 7 bases fitting TRBD1. CDR3 length: 15 amino acids. The V gene's germline CDR1 is GTSNPN and CDR2 SVGIG (reference sequence). Germline trimming cut 3 bases from V and 0 bases from J; bases unmatched to any gene: 7. Here the CDR3 reads CAWSGEGALNTEAFF. The CDR3 nucleotides are TGTGCCTGGAGCGGCGAGGGGGCGCTGAACACTGAAGCTTTCTTT.

The chain has TRBV28 and TRBJ2-7; 7 bases fit TRBD2. Trimming removed 3 bases from V and 6 bases from J; junction bases left unmatched: 14. The CDR3 length is 16 residues. The germline gives CDR1 MDHEN, CDR2 SYDVKM. This CDR3 reads CASSFSGRGVLFEQYF. CDR3 nucleotide sequence: TGTGCCAGCAGTTTTTCGGGGAGGGGAGTTTTGTTCGAGCAGTACTTC.

CDR3 residues: CASSHPASQYF. CDR3 in DNA: TGTGCCAGCAGCCATCCGGCGTCGCAGTACTTC. The chain is built from TRBV5-4 and TRBJ2-7, with unresolved D. This CDR3 contains 11 residues. Trimming removed 4 bases from V and 9 bases from J, with 11 bases in between. CDR1 SGHNT and CDR2 YYREEE come from the germline V gene (reference sequence).

This chain connects TRBV11-2 to TRBJ2-7; a weak D match, TRBD2 (5 bases). V lost 1 base, J lost 1 base, and 11 bases lay in between. This CDR3 has 15 amino acids. Germline-derived CDR1 and CDR2 are SGHAT and FQNNGV. Here the CDR3 DNA reads TGTGCCAGCAGCTTAGGTTTAGCGTCTTCCTACGAGCAGTACTTC. Protein: CASSLGLASSYEQYF.

The genes are TRBV30 and TRBJ2-7; 10 nucleotides match TRBD2. The CDR3 totals 16 residues. CDR1 GTSNPN and CDR2 SVGIG come from the germline V gene (reference sequence). V lost 3 bases, J lost 4 bases, and 12 bases stayed unmatched. In nucleotides, the CDR3 is TGTGCCTGGAGCTCCGATCCTAGCGGGAGACCTTACGAGCAGTACTTC. Its protein product is CAWSSDPSGRPYEQYF.

This clone was observed once. The CDR3 reads CASSPEQGLGTEAFF. CDR3 DNA: TGTGCCAGCAGCCCTGAACAGGGGCTAGGCACTGAAGCTTTCTTT. The chain joins TRBV13 to TRBJ1-1, with 7 bases lining up with TRBD1. Germline lookup yields CDR1 PRHDT and CDR2 FYEKMQ (reference sequence). Trimming at V came to 5 bases and at J to 4 bases, leaving 10 bases not matched to a gene. The CDR3 has 15 amino acids.

Remarks on this clone: The sample contains more than one DNA sequence encoding this CDR3. The genes are TRBV27 and TRBJ2-7, with 7 nucleotides matching TRBD1. This CDR3 has 14 residues. Germline values: CDR1 MNHEY, CDR2 SMNVEV (reference sequence). The V and J ends lost 5 bases and 3 bases, in that order; junction bases with no gene match: 7. CDR3 residues: CASSPGTVSYEQYF. Written as DNA, the CDR3 is TGTGCCAGCAGTCCCGGGACAGTGAGCTACGAGCAGTACTTC.

The chain employs TRBV28 and TRBJ1-2, with 7 bases lining up with TRBD1. The CDR3 is made up of 13 amino acids. The germline V gene has CDR1 MDHEN and CDR2 SYDVKM. J gave up 3 bases and V 8 bases, and 6 bases lay outside the gene matches. In nucleotides, the CDR3 is TGTGCCAGCCGACCCGACAGGGACTATGGCTACACCTTC. Translating gives CASRPDRDYGYTF.

This chain connects TRBV27 to TRBJ2-7; 13 nucleotides line up with TRBD2. Germline V gene data show CDR1 as MNHEY and CDR2 as SMNVEV (reference sequence). J was trimmed by 5 bases and V by 2 bases; bases with no gene match: 6. The CDR3 is 16 residues long. The CDR3 region has the DNA TGTGCCAGCAGTTTACTACTAGCGGGAGGGTTCCACGAGCAGTACTTC. This gives the protein CASSLLLAGGFHEQYF.

This rearrangement joins TRBV7-9 to TRBJ1-1, with no clear D. The CDR3 consists of 14 residues. CDR1 SEHNR and CDR2 FQNEAQ come from the germline V gene (reference sequence). V gave up 5 bases and J gave up 1 base, with 11 bases separating them. The CDR3 spells CASSIVGSNTEAFF. The CDR3, as DNA: TGTGCCAGCAGCATCGTAGGGTCGAACACTGAAGCTTTCTTT.

The chain joins TRBV27 to TRBJ2-7; 7 bases map to TRBD1. The CDR3 loop spans 14 amino acids. The germline gives CDR1 MNHEY, CDR2 SMNVEV (reference sequence). V trimming: 6 bases; J trimming: 2 bases; junction bases outside the gene matches: 7. In DNA form, the CDR3 reads TGTGCCAGCAGCCGAGCCGGGACAGCCTACGAGCAGTACTTC. Amino acid sequence: CASSRAGTAYEQYF.

The rearrangement joins TRBV11-1 to TRBJ2-7; D not certain. Per germline, CDR1 SGHAT and CDR2 FQDESV (reference sequence). This CDR3 has 15 amino acids. V lost 4 bases and J 3 bases, leaving 16 bases between the germline ends. The CDR3 DNA reads as TGTGCCAGCAGCTCCTGGACCACCGTGGGCTACGAGCAGTACTTC. Its protein product is CASSSWTTVGYEQYF.

This clone was seen a few times. The chain has TRBV20-1 and TRBJ2-1; the D is unclear. The germline gives CDR1 DFQATT, CDR2 SNEGSKA (reference sequence). The CDR3 covers 11 residues. V was trimmed by 3 bases and J by 10 bases, leaving 10 bases between them. The DNA for the CDR3 is TGCAGTGCTAGTCCCCCCCACGAGCAGTTCTTC. It translates to CSASPPHEQFF.

V and J are TRBV9 and TRBJ2-3; no reliable D call. The germline V gene encodes CDR1 SGDLS and CDR2 YYNGEE. The CDR3 has 12 residues. V lost 6 bases and J lost 3, with 8 bases in between. CDR3 DNA sequence: TGTGCCAGCACCGGCCCAACAGATACGCAGTATTTT. Its translation: CASTGPTDTQYF.

V usage is TRBV7-6 and J usage is TRBJ2-7; D gene uncertain. V was trimmed by 2 bases and J by 4 bases, leaving 9 bases between them. Per the germline V gene, CDR1 is SGHVS and CDR2 is FNYEAQ. The CDR3 is 13 residues long. CDR3 region: CASSLSLRYEQYF. CDR3 nucleotide sequence: TGTGCCAGCAGCTTATCTTTAAGGTACGAGCAGTACTTC.

The CDR3, as DNA: TGTGCCAGCGGGCGAGAGGGACTTTACAATGAGCAGTTCTTC. Amino acid sequence: CASGREGLYNEQFF. The rearrangement joins TRBV2 to TRBJ2-1, with D perhaps TRBD2 (6 bases). Looked up from germline, CDR1 is SNHLY and CDR2 is FYNNEI. Deletions cut 8 bases from V and 4 bases from J, with 15 bases between. This CDR3 is 14 amino acids long.

The chain uses TRBV28 and TRBJ1-1; D not resolved. This CDR3 region has 15 residues. Germline CDR1 is MDHEN and CDR2 is SYDVKM. With 6 bases removed from V and 3 bases from J, the gap between germline ends came to 17 bases. The CDR3 reads CASREPLVDDTEAFF. In DNA form, the CDR3 reads TGTGCCAGCAGAGAACCTTTGGTGGATGACACTGAAGCTTTCTTT.

This sequence joins TRBV4-1 and TRBJ1-3; D is undetermined. V was pared by 0 bases and J by 5 bases, with 17 bases between. Germline CDR1 and CDR2: MGHRA and YSYEKL. The CDR3 has 17 amino acids. CDR3 loop: CASSQDRVTQMRNTIYF. For the CDR3, the DNA is TGCGCCAGCAGCCAAGATCGGGTGACCCAGATGCGAAACACCATATATTTT.

The V gene is TRBV7-2, the J gene TRBJ2-7; 8 bases agree with TRBD2. Unmatched junction bases numbered 5, after V lost 2 bases and J lost 2 bases. CDR1 and CDR2 (germline): SGHTA, FQGNSA. This CDR3 spans 15 amino acids. CDR3 residues: CASSLWAGGPYEQYF. DNA of the CDR3: TGTGCCAGCAGCTTATGGGCGGGAGGTCCCTACGAGCAGTACTTC.

This clone was recorded only once. The V call is TRBV28, the J call TRBJ2-7; D not resolved. With 4 bases removed from V and 2 bases from J, the gap between germline ends came to 24 bases. CDR1 MDHEN and CDR2 SYDVKM come from the germline V gene. This CDR3 comprises 18 residues. The CDR3 region is CASSSVFHRVLGTYEQYF. DNA of the CDR3: TGTGCCAGCAGTTCGGTTTTTCACCGGGTTTTGGGAACCTACGAGCAGTACTTC. The full variable domain, with the rest looked up from reference TRBV28 and TRBJ2-7, is DVKVTQSSRYLVKRTGEKVFLECVQDMDHENMFWYRQDPGLGLRLIYFSYDVKMKEKGDIPEGYSVSREKKERFSLILESASTNQTSMYLCASSSVFHRVLGTYEQYFGPGTRLTVT.

The chain has TRBV7-6 and TRBJ2-1; 7 nucleotides line up with TRBD1. Looked up from germline, CDR1 is SGHVS and CDR2 is FNYEAQ. The CDR3 covers 14 residues. J gave up 7 bases and V 5 bases, and 8 bases lay outside the gene matches. DNA of the CDR3: TGTGCCAGCAGCCCAGGGGGACGGAGAAATGAGCAGTTCTTC. Its protein is CASSPGGRRNEQFF.

The gene calls are TRBV28 and TRBJ2-1, with no clear D. Trimming removed 3 bases from V and 7 bases from J, with 13 bases in between. The length of the CDR3 is 14 residues. Germline loops: CDR1 MDHEN, CDR2 SYDVKM. The CDR3 nucleotides read TGTGCCAGCAGTTTTTTAGTTAGTACGAATGAGCAGTTCTTC. It encodes CASSFLVSTNEQFF.

This chain links TRBV5-1 with TRBJ2-7; 13 positions agree with TRBD2. Germline loops: CDR1 SGHRS, CDR2 YFSETQ. V lost 7 bases and J lost 6; bases outside the gene matches: 10. The CDR3 is 15 residues long. CDR3 sequence reads: CASSWEGLAGAEQYF. The CDR3, as DNA: TGCGCCAGCTCCTGGGAAGGACTAGCGGGAGCCGAGCAGTACTTC.

The chain joins TRBV9 to TRBJ1-2; weak D call: TRBD1 (5 bases). The CDR3 length is 19 residues. The germline CDR1 and CDR2 sequences are SGDLS and YYNGEE. Trimming took 0 bases from V and 4 from J, leaving 25 bases between them. This chain's CDR3 is CASSVEGTIRWGFFYGYTF. As DNA, the CDR3 is TGTGCCAGCAGCGTAGAGGGGACTATCAGGTGGGGGTTCTTCTATGGCTACACCTTC.

The V call is TRBV27, the J call TRBJ2-1, with D perhaps being TRBD1 or TRBD2 (5 bases each). V lost 5 bases and J 9 bases, leaving 20 bases between the germline ends. This CDR3 spans 15 amino acids. Germline CDR1 reads MNHEY; CDR2 reads SMNVEV (reference sequence). The CDR3 nucleotides read TGTGCCAGCAGTCTCGAGGGACCTCGTAGGGGTGAGCAGTTCTTC. Translating it yields CASSLEGPRRGEQFF.

The chain couples TRBV28 to TRBJ2-7, with D uncertain. The V end lost 4 bases, the J end lost 7 bases, and 5 bases lay between the germline ends. The germline gives CDR1 MDHEN, CDR2 SYDVKM. The CDR3 length is 10 residues. CDR3 residues: CASSSWEQYF. The CDR3 DNA is TGTGCCAGCAGTTCGTGGGAGCAGTACTTC.

V usage is TRBV28 and J usage is TRBJ2-3; no firm D call. The germline V and J ends were trimmed by 5 bases and 6 bases, with 12 bases remaining between them. This CDR3 contains 13 residues. CDR1 is MDHEN, CDR2 SYDVKM, per germline. The CDR3 spells CASSPRAPDTQYF. The DNA of the CDR3 is TGTGCCAGCAGTCCCCGTGCCCCCGATACGCAGTATTTT.

The J gene is TRBJ2-7, the V gene TRBV4-1; D uncertain. The CDR3 runs to 15 residues. The V gene lost 0 bases and the J gene lost 0 bases, with 9 bases spanning the gap. CDR1 MGHRA and CDR2 YSYEKL come from the germline V gene. CDR3 loop: CASSQDGGDSYEQYF. The DNA for the CDR3 is TGCGCCAGCAGCCAAGACGGCGGAGACTCCTACGAGCAGTACTTC.